This T cell receptor beta chain emerged from a study of blood T cell repertoires in COVID-19. The age range of participants was about 18 to 100 years, with residence in some 25 US areas. This clone showed up just a few times. The data were produced by immunoSEQ multiplex PCR, yet TCRdb's version contains in-frame clones alone and is incomplete. The sample has 200,000 to 250,000 clones; about 85% are singletons. CDR3 length: 13 residues. V lost 7 bases and J lost 3, with 9 bases in between. Per germline, CDR1 SNHLY and CDR2 FYNNEI. This receptor was taken from a man aged 25 to 45 who had recovered from COVID-19. The genes are TRBV2 and TRBJ1-4; D is unresolved. Sequenced material: PBMCs or T cells enriched from blood (not recorded which). CDR3 in DNA: TGTGCCAGCAACCGGGAAGCTAATGAAAAACTGTTTTTT. Amino acids: CASNREANEKLFF.